The clone carrying this TCR beta chain is termed medium-sized. Some clones are missing from TCRdb's copy, which holds only in-frame ones; the method was immunoSEQ multiplex PCR. The table records 75,000 to 90,000 clones, roughly nine tenths of them present only once. This entry belongs to a study of control samples from healthy donors and cancer patients. V lost 3 bases, J lost 4 bases, and 4 bases stayed unmatched. The germline CDR1 and CDR2 sequences are DFQATT and SNEGSKA (reference sequence). The CDR3 consists of 13 residues. J is TRBJ1-2 and V is TRBV20-1, with 8 bases aligning to TRBD1. This receptor was taken from a man younger than 40 in good health. Sequencing was performed on blood. This CDR3 is CSASAGGGYGYTF. CDR3 bases: TGCAGTGCTAGTGCAGGGGGCGGCTATGGCTACACCTTC.